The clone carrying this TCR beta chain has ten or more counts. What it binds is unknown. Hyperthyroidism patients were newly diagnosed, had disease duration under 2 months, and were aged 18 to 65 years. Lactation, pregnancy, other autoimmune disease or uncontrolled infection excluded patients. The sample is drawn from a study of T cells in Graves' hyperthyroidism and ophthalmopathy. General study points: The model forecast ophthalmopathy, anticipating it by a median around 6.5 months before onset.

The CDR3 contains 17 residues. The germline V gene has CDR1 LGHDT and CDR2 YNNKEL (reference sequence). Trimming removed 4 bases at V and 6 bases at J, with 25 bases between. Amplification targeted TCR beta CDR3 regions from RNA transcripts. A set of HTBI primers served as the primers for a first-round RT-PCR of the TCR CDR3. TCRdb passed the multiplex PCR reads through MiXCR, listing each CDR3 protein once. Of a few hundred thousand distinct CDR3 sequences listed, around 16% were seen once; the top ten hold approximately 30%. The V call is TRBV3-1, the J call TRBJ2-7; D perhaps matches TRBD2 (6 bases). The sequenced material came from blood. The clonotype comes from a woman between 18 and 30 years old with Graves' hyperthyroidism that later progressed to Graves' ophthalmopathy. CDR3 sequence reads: CASSPRPIAAGRLEQYF. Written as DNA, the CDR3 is TGTGCCAGCAGCCCGCGCCCCATAGCGGCGGGGAGGCTCGAGCAGTACTTC.